A single sample is the source of the 12 T cell receptor beta chains below, sequenced in a study of radiation and T cells in renal cell carcinoma. Method: immunoSEQ multiplex PCR; TCRdb's copy keeps in-frame clones and lacks some. The sample lists some 5,600 clones; about 64% were seen once. Treatment indicated: treatment-naive control, cytoreductive nephrectomy. The sample in question was tumor tissue, obtained from a patient whose treatment was nephrectomy without radiotherapy. The receptors derive from a human donor with renal cell carcinoma.

This rearrangement joins TRBV7-3 to TRBJ2-6; D unresolved. V lost 1 base to trimming and J lost 1 base, with 5 bases between them. Germline CDR1 and CDR2: SGHTA and FQGTGA. CDR3 length: 15 residues. The CDR3 DNA is TGTGCCAGCAGCTTAAGCAGTTCTGGGGCCAACGTCCTGACTTTC. This sequence encodes CASSLSSSGANVLTF.

By share, this clone counts as medium-sized. The chain joins TRBV5-1 to TRBJ2-6; 10 nucleotides agree with TRBD1. The CDR3 has 18 amino acids. Germline V gives CDR1 SGHRS, CDR2 YFSETQ. V lost 4 bases and J lost 1; bases outside the gene matches: 8. The CDR3 bases are TGCGCCAGCAGCCGAACCGGGACAGGGGCTTCTGGGGCCAACGTCCTGACTTTC. Translation: CASSRTGTGASGANVLTF.

The rearrangement joins TRBV5-1 to TRBJ2-7; D tentatively reads TRBD1 or TRBD2 (5 bases each). Trimming cost V 0 bases and J 7 bases, with 29 bases left between them. CDR1 and CDR2 (germline): SGHRS, YFSETQ. The length of the CDR3 is 19 residues. The CDR3 spells CASSLGGLARGFARGEQYF. CDR3 coding DNA: TGCGCCAGCAGCTTGGGGGGCCTTGCTCGCGGGTTCGCACGGGGAGAGCAGTACTTC.

The chain combines TRBV7-9 with TRBJ2-5; 10 bases are a match to TRBD2. The CDR3 sequence is 16 residues long. V lost 4 bases to trimming and J lost 4 bases; unmatched junction nucleotides: 9. CDR1 SEHNR and CDR2 FQNEAQ come from the germline V gene (reference sequence). The CDR3 bases are TGTGCCAGCAGCTCACTTAGCGGGAGGATGGTAGAGACCCAGTACTTC. This sequence encodes CASSSLSGRMVETQYF.

CDR3 amino acids: CSAPGGVEQYF. In DNA form, the CDR3 reads TGCAGTGCTCCGGGGGGCGTGGAGCAGTACTTC. V is TRBV20-1 and J is TRBJ2-7, with D perhaps TRBD2 (7 bases). Per germline, CDR1 DFQATT and CDR2 SNEGSKA (reference sequence). The ends were cut back, 5 bases at V and 7 bases at J, with 12 bases in the middle. The CDR3 spans 11 residues.

The V call is TRBV30, the J call TRBJ2-5; D remains ambiguous. V was cut by 3 bases and J by 4 bases, with 6 bases left in between. The CDR3 is 11 amino acids. The germline V gene has CDR1 GTSNPN and CDR2 SVGIG (reference sequence). As DNA, the CDR3 is TGTGCCTGGAGCCTGGGAGAGACCCAGTACTTC. Its protein product is CAWSLGETQYF.

This clone is labeled as medium-sized. This chain uses TRBV9 with TRBJ1-3; D is ambiguous. The V end lost 4 bases, the J end lost 0 bases, and 8 bases lay between the germline ends. Germline V CDR1 and CDR2: SGDLS, YYNGEE. This CDR3 region has 14 residues. The CDR3 loop is CASSSARSGNTIYF. The CDR3 region has the DNA TGTGCCAGCAGCAGTGCCCGCTCTGGAAACACCATATATTTT.

The chain couples TRBV10-3 to TRBJ2-3, with 10 nucleotides matching TRBD2. The germline gives CDR1 ENHRY, CDR2 SYGVKD. The CDR3 extends over 15 amino acids. J gave up 0 bases and V 10 bases, and 7 bases lay outside the gene matches. The CDR3 here is CATGTSAASTDTQYF. The CDR3 region has the DNA TGTGCCACTGGGACTAGCGCTGCCAGCACAGATACGCAGTATTTT.

This chain connects TRBV6-6 to TRBJ2-5, with D tentatively TRBD1 (5 bases). There are 16 residues in the CDR3. Germline V gene data show CDR1 as MNHNY and CDR2 as SVGAGI (reference sequence). The V gene lost 0 bases and the J gene lost 7 bases, with 18 bases spanning the gap. The CDR3 reads CASSYSGQSSLGTQYF. Written as DNA, the CDR3 is TGTGCCAGCAGTTACTCGGGGCAGAGCAGTTTGGGGACCCAGTACTTC.

J is TRBJ1-1 and V is TRBV5-5, with TRBD1 as a possible D gene (5 bases). V lost 3 bases and J 1 base, leaving 10 bases between the germline ends. In germline, CDR1 is SGHKS, CDR2 YYEKEE (reference sequence). The CDR3 sequence is 14 residues long. In nucleotides, the CDR3 is TGTGCCAGCAGCTGGGGACGGCAGAACACTGAAGCTTTCTTT. Its translation is CASSWGRQNTEAFF.

The genes are TRBV2 and TRBJ2-5; possibly TRBD2 for D (5 bases). The germline gives CDR1 SNHLY, CDR2 FYNNEI. The CDR3 length is 16 residues. Trimming removed 2 bases from V and 4 bases from J, with 17 bases in between. The CDR3: CASSELMTGKGETQYF. The CDR3 DNA reads TGTGCCAGCAGTGAACTAATGACGGGAAAGGGAGAGACCCAGTACTTC. Drawing the rest from reference TRBV2 and TRBJ2-5, the complete variable domain is EPEVTQTPSHQVTQMGQEVILRCVPISNHLYFYWYRQILGQKVEFLVSFYNNEISEKSEIFDDQFSVERPDGSNFTLKIRSTKLEDSAMYFCASSELMTGKGETQYFGPGTRLLVL.

This chain joins TRBV27 and TRBJ1-3; D unresolved. With 5 bases removed from V and 0 bases from J, the gap between germline ends came to 8 bases. CDR3 size: 14 residues. Germline V CDR1 and CDR2: MNHEY, SMNVEV (reference sequence). CDR3 DNA sequence: TGTGCCAGCAGTCCGGGGTACTCTGGAAACACCATATATTTT. Amino acids: CASSPGYSGNTIYF.